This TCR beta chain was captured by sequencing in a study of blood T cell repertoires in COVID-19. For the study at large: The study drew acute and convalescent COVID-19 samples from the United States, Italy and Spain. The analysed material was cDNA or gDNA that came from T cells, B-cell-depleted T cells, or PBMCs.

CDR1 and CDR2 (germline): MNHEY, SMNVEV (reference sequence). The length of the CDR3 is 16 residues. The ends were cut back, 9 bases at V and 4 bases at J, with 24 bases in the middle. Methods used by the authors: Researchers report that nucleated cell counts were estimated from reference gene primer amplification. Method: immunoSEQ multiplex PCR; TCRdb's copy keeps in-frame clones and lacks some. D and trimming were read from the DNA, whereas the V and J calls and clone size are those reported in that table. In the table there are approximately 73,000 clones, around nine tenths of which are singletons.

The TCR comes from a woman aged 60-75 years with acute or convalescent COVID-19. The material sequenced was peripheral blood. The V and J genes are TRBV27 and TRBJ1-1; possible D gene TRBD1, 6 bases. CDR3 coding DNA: TGTGCCAGGACGCCGGGGACAATACGAGGGGGCACTGAAGCTTTCTTT. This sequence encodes CARTPGTIRGGTEAFF.